These T cell receptor beta chains were read from a single sample in a study of shared clonotypes between healthy human individuals. Sequenced by immunoSEQ multiplex PCR; TCRdb stores in-frame clones only, minus some. The table has around 690,000 clones, less than 95% seen once. Sample: memory CD8+ T cells from PBMCs. These receptors were taken from a man between 18 and 35 years old in good health. Some clones in this sample may be carry-over from other donors' samples. Both conserved end residues are part of each CDR3. A D gene is named only where the DNA matches it firmly. Only part of the rows carry a size: once, few, many, or a class if the clone is expanded.

J: TRBJ2-2; D: -; V: TRBV27; size: -; DNA: TGTGCCAGCAGTTTATACCGGGGTGGGGAGCTGTTTTTT; CDR3: CASSLYRGGELFF
J: TRBJ2-3; D: -; V: TRBV10-3; size: -; DNA: TGTGCCATCAGTGAGTCACCGGGCCTAATACGAGATACGCAGTATTTT; CDR3: CAISESPGLIRDTQYF
J: TRBJ2-7; D: -; V: TRBV7-2; size: -; DNA: TGTGCCAGCAGCTCTAGCCCGAACCTGGGAGAGCAGTACTTC; CDR3: CASSSSPNLGEQYF
J: TRBJ2-1; D: TRBD2; V: TRBV11-1; size: -; DNA: TGTGCCAGCAGCTCCCGGACTAGCGGGAGCTACAATGAGCAGTTCTTC; CDR3: CASSSRTSGSYNEQFF
J: TRBJ2-3; D: -; V: TRBV6-5; size: -; DNA: TGTGCCAGCAGGGGGCTAAGCACAGATACGCAGTATTTT; CDR3: CASRGLSTDTQYF
J: TRBJ1-5; D: TRBD1; V: TRBV25-1; size: -; DNA: TGTGCCAGCAGTCACCAACAGGGGCGAGGTCAGCCCCAGCATTTT; CDR3: CASSHQQGRGQPQHF
J: TRBJ2-1; D: TRBD2; V: TRBV7-3; size: -; DNA: TGTGCCAGCAGCTTCCACCCGGGACTAGCGGGAGGGCTGGCGAATGAGCAGTTCTTC; CDR3: CASSFHPGLAGGLANEQFF
J: TRBJ2-2; D: TRBD2; V: TRBV28; size: once; DNA: TGTGCCAGCAGTACCGGGACTATCAGCGGGGAGCTGTTTTTT; CDR3: CASSTGTISGELFF
J: TRBJ2-3; D: TRBD2; V: TRBV5-1; size: -; DNA: TGCGCCAGCAGCTTTCTGGGACTAGCGTCTAGCACAGATACGCAGTATTTT; CDR3: CASSFLGLASSTDTQYF
J: TRBJ2-3; D: TRBD2; V: TRBV5-4; size: once; DNA: TGTGCCAGCGGAATAAAGCGGGAGCGAGGCGGTACGCAGTATTTT; CDR3: CASGIKRERGGTQYF